What follows describes a single T cell receptor beta chain. Its matching antigen is unknown. The data belong to a study of siplizumab effects on memory and regulatory T cells. The protocol was immunoSEQ multiplex PCR, while the TCRdb copy is restricted to in-frame clones and leaves out a portion. Of nearly 95,000 clones in the sample, over 85% were seen once. Findings and caveats of the study: Major contributors to the alloresponse seemed to be naive T cells, which also appeared more diverse than memory cells.

The CDR3 is 15 residues long. Germline trimming cut 5 bases from V and 3 bases from J; bases unmatched to any gene: 7. From germline, CDR1 is SEHNR and CDR2 FQNEAQ (reference sequence). Sample: non-Treg CD4+ T cells sorted from blood. The rearrangement links TRBV7-9 to TRBJ2-3; 8 bases map to TRBD1. The source is a human donor in good health. The CDR3 spells CASSKQGGITDTQYF. The DNA of the CDR3 is TGTGCCAGCAGCAAACAGGGGGGCATTACAGATACGCAGTATTTT.